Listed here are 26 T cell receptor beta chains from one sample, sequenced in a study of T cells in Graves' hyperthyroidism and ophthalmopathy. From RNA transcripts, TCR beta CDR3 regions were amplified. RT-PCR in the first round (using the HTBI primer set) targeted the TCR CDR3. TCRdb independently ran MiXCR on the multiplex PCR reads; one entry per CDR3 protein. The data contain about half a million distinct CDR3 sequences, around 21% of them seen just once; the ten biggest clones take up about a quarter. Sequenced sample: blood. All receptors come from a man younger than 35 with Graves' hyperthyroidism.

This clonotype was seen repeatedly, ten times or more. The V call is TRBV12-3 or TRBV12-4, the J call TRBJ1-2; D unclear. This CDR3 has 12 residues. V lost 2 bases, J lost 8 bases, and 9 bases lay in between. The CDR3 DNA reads TGTGCCAGCAGTTTAAATCAGTTGGGCTACACCTTC. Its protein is CASSLNQLGYTF.

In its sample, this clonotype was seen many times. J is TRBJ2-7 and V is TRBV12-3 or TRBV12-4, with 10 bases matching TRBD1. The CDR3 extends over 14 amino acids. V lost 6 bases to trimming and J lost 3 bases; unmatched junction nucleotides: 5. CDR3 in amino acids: CASRRTGGNYEQYF. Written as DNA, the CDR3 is TGTGCCAGCAGACGGACAGGGGGTAACTACGAGCAGTACTTC.

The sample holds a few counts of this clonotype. In DNA form, the CDR3 reads TGCGCCAGCAGCTGGTCCGGGACCATGAACACTGAAGCTTTCTTT. This encodes CASSWSGTMNTEAFF. The chain uses TRBV5-1 and TRBJ1-1; weak D call: TRBD1 (5 bases). The CDR3 consists of 15 residues. Per germline, CDR1 SGHRS and CDR2 YFSETQ. V was clipped by 3 bases and J by 0 bases, with 12 bases between them. The variable domain in full, completed from reference TRBV5-1 and TRBJ1-1, reads KAGVTQTPRYLIKTRGQQVTLSCSPISGHRSVSWYQQTPGQGLQFLFEYFSETQRNKGNFPGRFSGRQFSNSRSEMNVSTLELGDSALYLCASSWSGTMNTEAFFGQGTRLTVV.

The CDR3 sequence: CASSEQNFYSNQPQHF. CDR3 bases: TGTGCCAGCAGTGAACAGAACTTCTATAGCAATCAGCCCCAGCATTTT. This sequence joins TRBV2 and TRBJ1-5, with D hard to call. Germline values: CDR1 SNHLY, CDR2 FYNNEI. CDR3 length equals 16 residues. Trimming stripped 2 bases from V and 0 bases from J, with 11 bases between.

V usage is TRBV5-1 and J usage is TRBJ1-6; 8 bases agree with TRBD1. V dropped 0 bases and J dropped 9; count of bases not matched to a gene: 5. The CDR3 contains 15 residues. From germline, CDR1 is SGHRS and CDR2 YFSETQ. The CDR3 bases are TGCGCCAGCAGCTTGGTGAGGACAGGGTCTTCACCCCTCCACTTT. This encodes CASSLVRTGSSPLHF.

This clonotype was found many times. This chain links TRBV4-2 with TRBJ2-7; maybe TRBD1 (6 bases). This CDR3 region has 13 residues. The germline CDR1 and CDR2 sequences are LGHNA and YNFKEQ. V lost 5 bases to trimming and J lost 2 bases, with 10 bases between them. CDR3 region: CASSGNRAYEQYF. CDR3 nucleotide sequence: TGTGCCAGCAGCGGTAACAGGGCCTACGAGCAGTACTTC.

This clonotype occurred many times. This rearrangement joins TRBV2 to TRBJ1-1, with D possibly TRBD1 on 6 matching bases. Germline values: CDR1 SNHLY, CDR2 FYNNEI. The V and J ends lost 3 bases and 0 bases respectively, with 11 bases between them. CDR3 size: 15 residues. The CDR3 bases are TGTGCCAGCAGTGACACAGGGTCCCTGAACACTGAAGCTTTCTTT. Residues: CASSDTGSLNTEAFF.

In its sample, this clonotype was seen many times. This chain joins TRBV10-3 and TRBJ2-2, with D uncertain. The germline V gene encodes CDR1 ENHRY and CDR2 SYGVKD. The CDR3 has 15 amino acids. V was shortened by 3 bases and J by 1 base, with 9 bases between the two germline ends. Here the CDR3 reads CAISENTLNTGELFF. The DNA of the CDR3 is TGTGCCATCAGTGAAAACACCTTGAACACCGGGGAGCTGTTTTTT.

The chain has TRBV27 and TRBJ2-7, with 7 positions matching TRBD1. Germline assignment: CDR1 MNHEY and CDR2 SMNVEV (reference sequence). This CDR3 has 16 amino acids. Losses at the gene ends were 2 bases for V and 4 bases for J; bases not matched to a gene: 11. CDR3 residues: CASSLIGGSPLYEQYF. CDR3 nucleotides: TGTGCCAGCAGTTTAATAGGGGGCTCCCCTCTTTACGAGCAGTACTTC.

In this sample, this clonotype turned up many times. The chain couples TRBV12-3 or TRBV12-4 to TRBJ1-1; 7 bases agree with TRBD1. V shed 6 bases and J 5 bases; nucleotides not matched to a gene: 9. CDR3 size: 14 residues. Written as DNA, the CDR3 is TGTGCCAGCAGAACGACGACAGGGCGGACTGAAGCTTTCTTT. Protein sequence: CASRTTTGRTEAFF.

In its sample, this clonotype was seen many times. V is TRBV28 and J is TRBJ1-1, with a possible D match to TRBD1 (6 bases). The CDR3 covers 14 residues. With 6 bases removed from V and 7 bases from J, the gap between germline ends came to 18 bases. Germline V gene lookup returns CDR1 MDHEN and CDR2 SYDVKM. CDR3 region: CASRVSQGRGEAFF. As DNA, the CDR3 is TGTGCCAGCAGAGTTTCACAGGGAAGGGGTGAAGCTTTCTTT.

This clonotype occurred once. This CDR3 reads CSGGGGTGELFF. CDR3 nucleotide sequence: TGCAGCGGAGGAGGTGGCACCGGGGAGCTGTTTTTT. The chain uses TRBV29-1 and TRBJ2-2; perhaps TRBD2 as D (5 bases). Trimming cost V 7 bases and J 4 bases, with 10 bases left between them. This CDR3 has 12 residues. Germline CDR1 reads SQVTM; CDR2 reads ANQGSEA.

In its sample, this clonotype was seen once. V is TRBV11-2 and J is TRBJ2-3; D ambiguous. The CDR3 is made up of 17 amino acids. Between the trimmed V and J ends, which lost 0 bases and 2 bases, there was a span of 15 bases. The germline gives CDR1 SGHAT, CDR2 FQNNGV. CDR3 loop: CASSLEDTPLDTDTQYF. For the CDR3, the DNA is TGTGCCAGCAGCTTAGAGGATACCCCCCTCGACACAGATACGCAGTATTTT.

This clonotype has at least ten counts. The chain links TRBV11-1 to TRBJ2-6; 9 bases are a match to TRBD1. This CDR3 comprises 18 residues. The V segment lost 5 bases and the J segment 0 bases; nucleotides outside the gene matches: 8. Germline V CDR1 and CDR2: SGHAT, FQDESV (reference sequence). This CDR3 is CASSLTGTGSSGANVLTF. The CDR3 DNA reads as TGTGCCAGCAGCCTGACCGGGACAGGGAGCTCTGGGGCCAACGTCCTGACTTTC.

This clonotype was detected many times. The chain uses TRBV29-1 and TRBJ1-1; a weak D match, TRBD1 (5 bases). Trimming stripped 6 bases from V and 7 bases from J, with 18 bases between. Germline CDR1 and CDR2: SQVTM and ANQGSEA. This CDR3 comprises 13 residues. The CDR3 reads CSVKGRLTDEAFF. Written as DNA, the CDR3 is TGCAGCGTCAAGGGAAGGTTGACAGATGAAGCTTTCTTT.

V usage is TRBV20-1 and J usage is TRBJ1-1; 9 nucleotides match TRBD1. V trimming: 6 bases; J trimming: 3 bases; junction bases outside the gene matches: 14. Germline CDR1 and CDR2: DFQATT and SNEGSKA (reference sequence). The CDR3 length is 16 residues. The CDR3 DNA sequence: TGCAGTGCGAAAGACAGGGGGAACCCGTCGGACACTGAAGCTTTCTTT. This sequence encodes CSAKDRGNPSDTEAFF.

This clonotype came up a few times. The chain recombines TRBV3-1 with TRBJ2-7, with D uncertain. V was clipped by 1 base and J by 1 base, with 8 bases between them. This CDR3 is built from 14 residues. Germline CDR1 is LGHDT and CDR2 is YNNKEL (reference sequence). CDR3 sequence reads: CASSQVLGSYEQYF. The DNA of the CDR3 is TGTGCCAGCAGCCAAGTACTGGGGTCCTACGAGCAGTACTTC.

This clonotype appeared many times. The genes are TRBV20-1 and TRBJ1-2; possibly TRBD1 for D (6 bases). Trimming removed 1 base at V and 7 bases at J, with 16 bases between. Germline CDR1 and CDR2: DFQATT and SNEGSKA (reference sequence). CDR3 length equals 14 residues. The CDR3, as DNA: TGCAGTGCTAGAGTTCCGGGGGCTAGGGGTGGCTACACCTTC. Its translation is CSARVPGARGGYTF.

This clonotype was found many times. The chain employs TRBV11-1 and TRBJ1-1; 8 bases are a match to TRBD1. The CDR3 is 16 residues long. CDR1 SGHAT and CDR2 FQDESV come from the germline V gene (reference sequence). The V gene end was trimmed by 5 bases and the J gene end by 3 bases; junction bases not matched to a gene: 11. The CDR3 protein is CASSTFRTGRHTEAFF. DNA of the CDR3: TGTGCCAGCAGCACTTTTAGGACAGGGCGCCACACTGAAGCTTTCTTT.

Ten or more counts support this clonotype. CDR3 loop: CASSPSTGTVKNIQYF. CDR3 nucleotides: TGCGCCAGCAGCCCAAGTACCGGGACAGTCAAAAACATTCAGTACTTC. The chain has TRBV5-1 and TRBJ2-4; 7 bases match TRBD1. Germline CDR1 and CDR2: SGHRS and YFSETQ. Trimming took 4 bases from V and 3 from J; bases not matched to a gene: 10. The CDR3 is made up of 16 amino acids.

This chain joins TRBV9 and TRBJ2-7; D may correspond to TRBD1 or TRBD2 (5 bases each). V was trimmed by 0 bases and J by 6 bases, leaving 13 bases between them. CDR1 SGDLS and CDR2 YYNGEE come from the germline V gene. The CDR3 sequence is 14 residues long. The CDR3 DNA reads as TGTGCCAGCAGCGTAGGGGTGGGGGACCCCGAGCAGTACTTC. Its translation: CASSVGVGDPEQYF.

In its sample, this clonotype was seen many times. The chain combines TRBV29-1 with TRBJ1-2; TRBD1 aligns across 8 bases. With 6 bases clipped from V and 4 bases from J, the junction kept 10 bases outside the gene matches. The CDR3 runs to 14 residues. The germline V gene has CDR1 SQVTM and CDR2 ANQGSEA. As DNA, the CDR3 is TGCAGCGTCTCCCGGACAGGGTCTGGCTATGGCTACACCTTC. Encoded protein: CSVSRTGSGYGYTF.

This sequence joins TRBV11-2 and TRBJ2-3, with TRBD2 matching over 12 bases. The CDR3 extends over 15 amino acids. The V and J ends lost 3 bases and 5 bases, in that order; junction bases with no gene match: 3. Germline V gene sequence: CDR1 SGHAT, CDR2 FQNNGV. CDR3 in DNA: TGTGCCAGCAGCTTGACTAGCGGGGGTAGAGATACGCAGTATTTT. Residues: CASSLTSGGRDTQYF.

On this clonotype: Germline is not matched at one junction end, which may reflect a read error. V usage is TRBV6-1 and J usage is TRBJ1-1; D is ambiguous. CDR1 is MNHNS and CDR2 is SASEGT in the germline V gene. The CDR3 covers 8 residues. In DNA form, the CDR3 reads TGTGCCCGCCCTCTTCAGTCCTTT. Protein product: CARPLQSF.

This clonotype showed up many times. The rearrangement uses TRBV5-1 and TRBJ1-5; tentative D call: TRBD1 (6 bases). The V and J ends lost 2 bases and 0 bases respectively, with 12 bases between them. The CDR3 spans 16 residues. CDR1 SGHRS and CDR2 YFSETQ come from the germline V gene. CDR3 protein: CASSFAGVYSNQPQHF. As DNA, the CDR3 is TGCGCCAGCAGCTTTGCAGGGGTCTATAGCAATCAGCCCCAGCATTTT.

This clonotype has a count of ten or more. CDR3 in DNA: TGCAGTGCTAGAGTTTTGGGACAGGGGGCTGAAGATGGCTACACCTTC. It yields the protein CSARVLGQGAEDGYTF. This chain uses TRBV20-1 with TRBJ1-2, with 12 nucleotides matching TRBD1. Trimming took 1 base from V and 6 from J; bases not matched to a gene: 9. CDR3 length: 16 residues. Germline V gene sequence: CDR1 DFQATT, CDR2 SNEGSKA (reference sequence).